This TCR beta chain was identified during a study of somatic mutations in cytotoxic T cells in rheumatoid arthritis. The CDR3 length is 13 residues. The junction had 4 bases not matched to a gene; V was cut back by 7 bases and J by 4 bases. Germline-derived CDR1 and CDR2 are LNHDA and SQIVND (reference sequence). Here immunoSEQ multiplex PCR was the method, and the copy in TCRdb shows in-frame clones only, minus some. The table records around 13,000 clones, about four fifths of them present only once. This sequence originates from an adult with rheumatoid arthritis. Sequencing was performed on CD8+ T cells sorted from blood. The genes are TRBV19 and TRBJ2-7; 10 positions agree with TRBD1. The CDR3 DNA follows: TGTGCCAGTACCGGGACAGGGGCTTACGAGCAGTACTTC. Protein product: CASTGTGAYEQYF.